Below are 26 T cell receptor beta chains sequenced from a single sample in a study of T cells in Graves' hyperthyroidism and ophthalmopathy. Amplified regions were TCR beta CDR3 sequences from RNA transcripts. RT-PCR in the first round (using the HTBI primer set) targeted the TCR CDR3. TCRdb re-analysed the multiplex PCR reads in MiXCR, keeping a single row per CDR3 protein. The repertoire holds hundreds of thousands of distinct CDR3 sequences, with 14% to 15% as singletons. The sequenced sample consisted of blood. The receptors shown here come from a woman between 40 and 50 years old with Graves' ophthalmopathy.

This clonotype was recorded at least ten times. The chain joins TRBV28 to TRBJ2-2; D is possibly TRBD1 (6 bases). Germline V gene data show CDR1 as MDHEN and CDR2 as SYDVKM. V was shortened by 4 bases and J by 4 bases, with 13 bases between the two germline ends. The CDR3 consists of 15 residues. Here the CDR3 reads CASSYDRSPTGELFF. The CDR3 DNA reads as TGTGCCAGCAGTTACGACAGGTCCCCCACCGGGGAGCTGTTTTTT. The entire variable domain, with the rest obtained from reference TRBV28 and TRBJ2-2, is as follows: DVKVTQSSRYLVKRTGEKVFLECVQDMDHENMFWYRQDPGLGLRLIYFSYDVKMKEKGDIPEGYSVSREKKERFSLILESASTNQTSMYLCASSYDRSPTGELFFGEGSRLTVL.

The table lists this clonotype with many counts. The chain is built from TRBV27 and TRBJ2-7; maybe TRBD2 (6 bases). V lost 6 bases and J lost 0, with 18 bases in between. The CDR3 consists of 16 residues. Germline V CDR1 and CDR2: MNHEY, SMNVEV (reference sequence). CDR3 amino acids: CASSILRGGSSYEQYF. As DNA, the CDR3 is TGTGCCAGCAGCATCTTAAGGGGAGGTTCCTCCTACGAGCAGTACTTC.

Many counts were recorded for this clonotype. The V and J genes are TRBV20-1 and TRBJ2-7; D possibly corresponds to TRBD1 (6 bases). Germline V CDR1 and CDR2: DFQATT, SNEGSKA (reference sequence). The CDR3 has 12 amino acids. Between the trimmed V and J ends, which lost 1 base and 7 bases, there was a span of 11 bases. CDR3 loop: CSARGPDREQYF. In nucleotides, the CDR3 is TGCAGTGCTAGAGGTCCGGACAGAGAGCAGTACTTC.

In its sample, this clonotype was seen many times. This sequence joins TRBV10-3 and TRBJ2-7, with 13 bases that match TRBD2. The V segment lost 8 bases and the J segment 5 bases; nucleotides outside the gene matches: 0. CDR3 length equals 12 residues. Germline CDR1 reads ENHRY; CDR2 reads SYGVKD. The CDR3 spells CAIGLAGDEQYF. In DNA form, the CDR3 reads TGTGCCATCGGACTAGCGGGAGACGAGCAGTACTTC.

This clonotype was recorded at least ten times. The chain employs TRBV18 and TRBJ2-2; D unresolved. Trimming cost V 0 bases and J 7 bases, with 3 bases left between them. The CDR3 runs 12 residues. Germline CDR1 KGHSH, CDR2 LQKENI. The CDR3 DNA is TGTGCCAGCTCACCACCGGTCGGGGAGCTGTTTTTT. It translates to CASSPPVGELFF.

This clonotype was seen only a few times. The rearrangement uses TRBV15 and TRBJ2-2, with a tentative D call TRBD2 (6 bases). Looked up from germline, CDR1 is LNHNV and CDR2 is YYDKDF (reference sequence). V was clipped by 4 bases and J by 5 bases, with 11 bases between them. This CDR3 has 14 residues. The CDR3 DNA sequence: TGTGCCACCAGCAATTACGGGACTACCGGGGAGCTGTTTTTT. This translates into CATSNYGTTGELFF.

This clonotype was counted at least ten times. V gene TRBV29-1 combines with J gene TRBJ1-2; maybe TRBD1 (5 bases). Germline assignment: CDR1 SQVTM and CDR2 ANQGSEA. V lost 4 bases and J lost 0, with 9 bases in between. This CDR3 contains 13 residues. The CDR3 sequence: CSVVTDANYGYTF. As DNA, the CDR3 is TGCAGCGTTGTGACAGACGCTAACTATGGCTACACCTTC.

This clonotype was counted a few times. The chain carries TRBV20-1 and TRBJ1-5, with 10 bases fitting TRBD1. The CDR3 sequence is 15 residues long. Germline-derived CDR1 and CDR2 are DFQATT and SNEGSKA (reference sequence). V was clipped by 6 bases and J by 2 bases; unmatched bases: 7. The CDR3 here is CSATRDRGGNQPQHF. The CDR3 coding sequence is TGCAGTGCAACCCGGGACAGGGGAGGCAATCAGCCCCAGCATTTT.

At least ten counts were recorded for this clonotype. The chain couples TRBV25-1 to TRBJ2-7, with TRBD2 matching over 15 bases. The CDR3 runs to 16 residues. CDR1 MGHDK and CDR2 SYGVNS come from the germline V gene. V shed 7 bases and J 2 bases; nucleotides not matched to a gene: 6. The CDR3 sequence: CASKGLAGGKAYEQYF. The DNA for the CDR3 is TGTGCCAGCAAAGGACTAGCGGGAGGGAAAGCCTACGAGCAGTACTTC.

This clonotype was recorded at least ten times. The chain's CDR3 is CASSKLDGSYGYTF. In DNA form, the CDR3 reads TGTGCCAGCAGTAAACTGGACGGATCCTATGGCTACACCTTC. The chain employs TRBV2 and TRBJ1-2; no reliable D call. The CDR3 consists of 14 residues. The V end lost 5 bases, the J end lost 4 bases, and 14 bases lay between the germline ends. Germline CDR1 is SNHLY and CDR2 is FYNNEI.

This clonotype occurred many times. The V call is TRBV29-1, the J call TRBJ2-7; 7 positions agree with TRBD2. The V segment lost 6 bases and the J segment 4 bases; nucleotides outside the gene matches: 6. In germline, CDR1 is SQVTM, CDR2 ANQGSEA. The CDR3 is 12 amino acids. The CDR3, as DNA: TGCAGCGTAGCGACTAGCTGGTACGAGCAGTACTTC. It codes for CSVATSWYEQYF.

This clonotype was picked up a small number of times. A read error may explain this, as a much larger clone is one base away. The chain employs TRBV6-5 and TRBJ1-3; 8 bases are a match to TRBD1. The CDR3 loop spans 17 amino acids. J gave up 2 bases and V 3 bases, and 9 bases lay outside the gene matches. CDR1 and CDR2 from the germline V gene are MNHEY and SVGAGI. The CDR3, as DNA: TGTGCCAGCAGTTATTACCCAGACAGGGGACCTGGAAACACCATATATTTT. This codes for CASSYYPDRGPGNTIYF.

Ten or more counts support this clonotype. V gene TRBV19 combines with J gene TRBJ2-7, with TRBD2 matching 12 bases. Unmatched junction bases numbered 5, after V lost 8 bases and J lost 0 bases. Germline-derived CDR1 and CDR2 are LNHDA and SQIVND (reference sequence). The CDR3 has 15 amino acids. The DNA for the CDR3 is TGTGCCAGTCGTAGGACTAGCGGGACCTCCTACGAGCAGTACTTC. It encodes CASRRTSGTSYEQYF.

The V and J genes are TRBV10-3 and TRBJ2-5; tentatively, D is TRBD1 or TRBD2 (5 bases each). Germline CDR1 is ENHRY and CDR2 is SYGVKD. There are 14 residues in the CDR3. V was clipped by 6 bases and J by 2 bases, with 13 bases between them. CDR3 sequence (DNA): TGTGCCATCAGGAAGGGGACGGAACAAGAGACCCAGTACTTC. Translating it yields CAIRKGTEQETQYF.

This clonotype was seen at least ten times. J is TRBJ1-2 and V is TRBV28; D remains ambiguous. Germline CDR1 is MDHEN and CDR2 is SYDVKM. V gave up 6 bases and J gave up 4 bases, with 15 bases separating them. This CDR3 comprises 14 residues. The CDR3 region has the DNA TGTGCCAGCAGGGCTGACGTCCGAGGCTATGGCTACACCTTC. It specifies CASRADVRGYGYTF.

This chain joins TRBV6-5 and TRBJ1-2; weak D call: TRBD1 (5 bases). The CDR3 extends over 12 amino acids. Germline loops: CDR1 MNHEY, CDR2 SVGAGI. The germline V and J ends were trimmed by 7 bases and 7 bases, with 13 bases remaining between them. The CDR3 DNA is TGTGCCAGCACTTGGGACCTCGGTGGCTACACCTTC. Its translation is CASTWDLGGYTF.

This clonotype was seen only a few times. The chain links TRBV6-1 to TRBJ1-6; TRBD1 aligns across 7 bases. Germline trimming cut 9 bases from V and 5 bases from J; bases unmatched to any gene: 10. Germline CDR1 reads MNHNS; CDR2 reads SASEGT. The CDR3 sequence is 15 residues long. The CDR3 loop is CASRSGDRNNSPLHF. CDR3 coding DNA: TGTGCCAGTAGGAGTGGGGACAGAAATAATTCACCCCTCCACTTT.

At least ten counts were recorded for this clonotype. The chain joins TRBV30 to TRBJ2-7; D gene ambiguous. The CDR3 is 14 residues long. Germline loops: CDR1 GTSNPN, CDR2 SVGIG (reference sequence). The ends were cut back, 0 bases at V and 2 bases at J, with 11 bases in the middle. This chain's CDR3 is CAWSVWPETYEQYF. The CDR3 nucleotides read TGTGCCTGGAGTGTATGGCCAGAGACCTACGAGCAGTACTTC.

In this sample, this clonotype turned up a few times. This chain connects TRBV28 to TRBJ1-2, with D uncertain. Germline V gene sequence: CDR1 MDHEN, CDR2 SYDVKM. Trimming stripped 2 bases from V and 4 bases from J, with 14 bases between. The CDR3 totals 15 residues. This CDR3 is CASSLAYPGAYGYTF. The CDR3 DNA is TGTGCCAGCAGTTTAGCCTACCCAGGAGCCTATGGCTACACCTTC.

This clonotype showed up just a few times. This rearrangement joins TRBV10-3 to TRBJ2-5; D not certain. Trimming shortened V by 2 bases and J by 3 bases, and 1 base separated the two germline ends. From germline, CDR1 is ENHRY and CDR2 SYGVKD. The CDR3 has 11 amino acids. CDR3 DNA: TGTGCCATCAGTGAGAAAGAGACCCAGTACTTC. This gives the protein CAISEKETQYF.

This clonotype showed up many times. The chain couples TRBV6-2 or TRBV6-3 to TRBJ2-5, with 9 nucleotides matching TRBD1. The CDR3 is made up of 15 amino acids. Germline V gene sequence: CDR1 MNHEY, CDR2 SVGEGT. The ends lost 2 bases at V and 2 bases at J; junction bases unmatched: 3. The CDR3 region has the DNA TGTGCCAGCAGTTACCCGGACAGGGGACAAGAGACCCAGTACTTC. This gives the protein CASSYPDRGQETQYF.

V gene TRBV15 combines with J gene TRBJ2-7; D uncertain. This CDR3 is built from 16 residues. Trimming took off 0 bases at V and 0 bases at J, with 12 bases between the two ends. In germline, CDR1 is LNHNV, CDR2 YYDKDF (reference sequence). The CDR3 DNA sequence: TGTGCCACCAGCAGAGATGTAAGAGTTGGCTCCTACGAGCAGTACTTC. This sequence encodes CATSRDVRVGSYEQYF.

The CDR3 region has the DNA TGTGCCAGCAGTTCCCCCCAGGGGGGGGCTACTGAAGCTTTCTTT. Its protein product is CASSSPQGGATEAFF. J is TRBJ1-1 and V is TRBV28; 7 nucleotides align to TRBD1. CDR3 size: 15 residues. The germline V gene encodes CDR1 MDHEN and CDR2 SYDVKM. Unmatched junction bases numbered 10, after V lost 4 bases and J lost 5 bases. The full variable domain, its missing parts supplied by reference TRBV28 and TRBJ1-1, is DVKVTQSSRYLVKRTGEKVFLECVQDMDHENMFWYRQDPGLGLRLIYFSYDVKMKEKGDIPEGYSVSREKKERFSLILESASTNQTSMYLCASSSPQGGATEAFFGQGTRLTVV.

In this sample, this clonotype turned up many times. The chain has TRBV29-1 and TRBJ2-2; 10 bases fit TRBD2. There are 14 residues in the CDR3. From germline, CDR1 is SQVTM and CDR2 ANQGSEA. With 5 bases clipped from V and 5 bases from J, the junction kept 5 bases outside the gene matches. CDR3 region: CSVSAGGRTGELFF. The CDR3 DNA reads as TGCAGCGTTTCAGCGGGAGGGCGGACCGGGGAGCTGTTTTTT.

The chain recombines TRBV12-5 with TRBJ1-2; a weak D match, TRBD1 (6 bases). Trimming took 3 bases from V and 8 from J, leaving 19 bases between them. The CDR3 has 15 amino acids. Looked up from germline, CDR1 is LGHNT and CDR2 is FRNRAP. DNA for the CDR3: TGTGCTAGTGGTTTTCAAGAAGGGACATCCCGGGGCTACACCTTC. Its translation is CASGFQEGTSRGYTF. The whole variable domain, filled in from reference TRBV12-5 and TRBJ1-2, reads DARVTQTPRHKVTEMGQEVTMRCQPILGHNTVFWYRQTMMQGLELLAYFRNRAPLDDSGMPKDRFSAEMPDATLATLKIQPSEPRDSAVYFCASGFQEGTSRGYTFGSGTRLTVV.

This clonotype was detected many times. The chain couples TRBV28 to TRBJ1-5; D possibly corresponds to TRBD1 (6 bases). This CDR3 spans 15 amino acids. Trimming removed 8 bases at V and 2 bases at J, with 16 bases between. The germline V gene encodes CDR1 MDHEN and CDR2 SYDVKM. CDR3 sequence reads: CASPTGTTGNQPQHF. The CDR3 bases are TGTGCCAGCCCTACCGGGACAACGGGCAATCAGCCCCAGCATTTT. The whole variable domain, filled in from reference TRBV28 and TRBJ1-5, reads DVKVTQSSRYLVKRTGEKVFLECVQDMDHENMFWYRQDPGLGLRLIYFSYDVKMKEKGDIPEGYSVSREKKERFSLILESASTNQTSMYLCASPTGTTGNQPQHFGDGTRLSIL.